This T cell receptor beta chain was obtained from a study of siplizumab effects on memory and regulatory T cells. Whole-study findings and limits: The study found that siplizumab significantly reduced alloreactive sequences traceable to unstimulated CD4+ memory cells. About 80-97% of proliferating CD4+ or CD8+ clones had no assignable naive or memory phenotype. Proliferating Tregs in siplizumab cultures were never verified as suppressive.

Notes on this clone: Its antigen is not identified.

Produced via immunoSEQ multiplex PCR; TCRdb's table is partial and in-frame only. There are roughly 62,000 clones in the sample; more than 85% occur only once, and less than 40% lies in the top ten. The V gene's germline CDR1 is SNHLY and CDR2 FYNNEI. The CDR3 length is 16 residues. The trim removed 2 bases at V and 6 bases at J, leaving 2 bases unmatched. The sequence was obtained from a human donor in good health. The genes are TRBV2 and TRBJ2-2, with 14 bases matching TRBD2. Sequences were obtained from CD8+ T cells sorted from blood. CDR3 DNA: TGTGCCAGCAGTGAATGGGGACTAGCGGGAGCCGGGGAGCTGTTTTTT. This translates into CASSEWGLAGAGELFF.